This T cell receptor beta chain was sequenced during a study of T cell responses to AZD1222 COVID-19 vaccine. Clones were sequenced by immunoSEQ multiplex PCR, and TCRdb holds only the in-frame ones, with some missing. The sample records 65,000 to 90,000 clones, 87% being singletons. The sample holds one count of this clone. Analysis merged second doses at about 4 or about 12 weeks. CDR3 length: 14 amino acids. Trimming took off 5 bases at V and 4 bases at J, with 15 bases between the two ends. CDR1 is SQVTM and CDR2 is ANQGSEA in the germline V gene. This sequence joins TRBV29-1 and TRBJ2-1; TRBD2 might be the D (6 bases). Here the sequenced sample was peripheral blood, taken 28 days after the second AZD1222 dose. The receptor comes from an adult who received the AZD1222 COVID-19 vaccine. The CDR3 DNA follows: TGCAGCGTTAAGGAAAGGAGGGGTTACAATGAGCAGTTCTTC. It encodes CSVKERRGYNEQFF.